The entry that follows covers one TCR beta chain sequence. The data are from a study of technical replicates of blood from a handful of donors. CDR1 and CDR2 (germline): SGHNT, YENEEA. The CDR3 is 15 residues long. Deletions cut 6 bases from V and 2 bases from J, with 14 bases between. The method was immunoSEQ multiplex PCR; TCRdb's version includes in-frame clones alone and lacks a portion of them. The sample shows 84,000 or so clones, 93% of them seen only once. The source is a human donor in good health. The chain combines TRBV11-3 with TRBJ1-3; the D is unclear. The sample taken for sequencing was T cells isolated from PBMCs. The CDR3 bases are TGTGCCAGCAGACCGTTCAACGCAGCTGGAAACACCATATATTTT. Translated: CASRPFNAAGNTIYF.